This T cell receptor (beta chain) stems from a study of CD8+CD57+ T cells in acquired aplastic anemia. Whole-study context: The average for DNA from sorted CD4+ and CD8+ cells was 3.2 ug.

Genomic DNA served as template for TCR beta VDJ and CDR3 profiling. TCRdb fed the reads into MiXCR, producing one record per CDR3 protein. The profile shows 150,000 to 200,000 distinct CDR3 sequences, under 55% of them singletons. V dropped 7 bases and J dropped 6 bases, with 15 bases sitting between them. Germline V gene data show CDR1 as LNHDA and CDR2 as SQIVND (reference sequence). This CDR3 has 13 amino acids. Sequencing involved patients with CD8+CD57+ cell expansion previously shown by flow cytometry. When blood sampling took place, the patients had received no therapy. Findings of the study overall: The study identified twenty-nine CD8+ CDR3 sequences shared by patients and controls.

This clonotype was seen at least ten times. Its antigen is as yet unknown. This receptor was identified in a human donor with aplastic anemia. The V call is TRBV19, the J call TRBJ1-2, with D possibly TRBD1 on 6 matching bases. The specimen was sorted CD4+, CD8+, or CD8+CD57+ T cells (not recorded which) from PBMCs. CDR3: CASNQQGRDGYTF. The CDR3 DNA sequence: TGTGCCAGTAATCAACAGGGACGGGATGGCTACACCTTC.